This is a list of T cell receptor beta chains from one sample in a study of shared clonotypes between healthy human individuals. Profiling relied on immunoSEQ multiplex PCR, and the TCRdb table lists in-frame clones only, not all of them. The repertoire holds approximately 1,000,000 clones, with more than 75% as singletons. The sequencing sample was made of memory CD4+ T cells from PBMCs. These TCRs come from a man aged 18 to 30 in good health. Some clones in this sample may be carry-over from other donors' samples. Each CDR3 is given with its conserved first and last residue. A D gene is named only where the DNA matches it firmly. Some rows mark clone size as missing; the rest say once, few, many or name a class of expanded clone.

CASRKTGESNGYTF	TGTGCCAGCAGGAAGACAGGGGAATCAAATGGCTACACCTTC	.	TRBD1	TRBV6-1	TRBJ1-2
CASRRQTQGANGYTF	TGTGCCAGCAGACGACAGACGCAGGGGGCCAATGGCTACACCTTC	.	TRBD1	TRBV6-5	TRBJ1-2
CASSSGDWNTEAFF	TGCGCCAGCAGCTCGGGGGACTGGAACACTGAAGCTTTCTTT	.	.	TRBV5-1	TRBJ1-1
CASTLGGGTDTQYF	TGTGCCAGCACCCTAGGAGGGGGAACAGATACGCAGTATTTT	.	.	TRBV2	TRBJ2-3
CASRRQGPYEQYF	TGTGCCAGCAGGAGACAGGGGCCCTACGAGCAGTACTTC	once	.	TRBV21-1	TRBJ2-7
CASGRDRYSYEQYF	TGTGCCAGCGGCCGGGACAGGTACTCCTACGAGCAGTACTTC	.	TRBD1	TRBV11-2	TRBJ2-7
CASSLAPTGQGDNEQFF	TGCGCCAGCAGCTTGGCACCGACGGGACAGGGTGATAATGAGCAGTTCTTC	.	TRBD1	TRBV5-1	TRBJ2-1
CASSQGTVYGYTF	TGTGCCAGCAGTCAAGGGACGGTCTATGGCTACACCTTC	.	.	TRBV9	TRBJ1-2
CASSVSQGGTGELFF	TGTGCCAGCAGCGTATCGCAGGGTGGCACCGGGGAGCTGTTTTTT	.	.	TRBV9	TRBJ2-2
CASSSVTSGRAKSSYNEQFF	TGTGCCAGCAGTTCCGTGACTAGCGGGAGGGCCAAAAGCTCCTACAATGAGCAGTTCTTC	.	TRBD2	TRBV27	TRBJ2-1
CASSQDKRLIIIVKLFF	TGTGCCAGCAGCCAAGATAAGCGCCTGATCATAATCGTAAAACTGTTTTTT	.	.	TRBV4-2	TRBJ1-4
CASSLTRGTEAFF	TGTGCCAGCAGCCTAACACGAGGAACTGAAGCTTTCTTT	.	.	TRBV16	TRBJ1-1
CASSLGAGLAKNIQYF	TGCGCCAGCAGCTTAGGCGCAGGACTAGCCAAAAACATTCAGTACTTC	.	.	TRBV5-1	TRBJ2-4
CASRMGPYQETQYF	TGCGCCAGCAGGATGGGACCGTACCAAGAGACCCAGTACTTC	.	.	TRBV5-1	TRBJ2-5
CASSQVSEKLFF	TGTGCCAGCAGTCAAGTTAGTGAAAAACTGTTTTTT	once	.	TRBV5-6	TRBJ1-4
CARSLDTHYEQYF	TGTGCCAGGAGCCTAGATACTCACTACGAGCAGTACTTC	many	.	TRBV27	TRBJ2-7
CASLFRSQETQYF	TGTGCCAGCCTTTTTAGGTCTCAAGAGACCCAGTACTTC	once	.	TRBV2	TRBJ2-5
CASSGRTGGAEQYF	TGTGCCAGCAGCGGACGGACAGGGGGCGCCGAGCAGTACTTC	.	TRBD1	TRBV7-8	TRBJ2-7
CASKIAGAGDTQYF	TGTGCCAGCAAAATAGCGGGAGCAGGAGATACGCAGTATTTT	.	TRBD2	TRBV2	TRBJ2-3
CASSQGTSGVQETQYF	TGTGCCAGCAGCCAAGGGACTAGCGGAGTCCAAGAGACCCAGTACTTC	.	TRBD2	TRBV9	TRBJ2-5
CASSPQGAPYEQYF	TGTGCCAGCAGCCCTCAGGGGGCCCCCTACGAGCAGTACTTC	.	TRBD1	TRBV11-2	TRBJ2-7
CASSRTPDANYGYTF	TGCGCCAGCAGCCGTACCCCGGACGCTAACTATGGCTACACCTTC	.	.	TRBV5-1	TRBJ1-2
CASSLTPGVGYEQYF	TGTGCCAGCAGCTTAACCCCGGGGGTAGGTTACGAGCAGTACTTC	.	.	TRBV7-3	TRBJ2-7
CASSLAGLAGGLNTDTQYF	TGCGCCAGCAGCTTGGCAGGACTAGCGGGAGGCCTAAACACAGATACGCAGTATTTT	.	TRBD2	TRBV5-1	TRBJ2-3
CASSVDGSGAYEQYF	TGTGCCAGCAGCGTAGATGGTAGCGGGGCCTACGAGCAGTACTTC	.	TRBD2	TRBV9	TRBJ2-7
CAANRELQETQYF	TGTGCCGCCAACCGGGAGTTGCAAGAGACCCAGTACTTC	.	.	TRBV5-8	TRBJ2-5
CASSTGGGENIQYF	TGTGCCAGCAGCACAGGGGGCGGCGAAAACATTCAGTACTTC	.	TRBD1	TRBV28	TRBJ2-4
CASSRGQTTEAFF	TGCGCCAGCAGCCGGGGACAGACCACTGAAGCTTTCTTT	.	TRBD1	TRBV5-1	TRBJ1-1
CSVGTGQRDTQYF	TGCAGCGTCGGGACAGGGCAACGAGATACGCAGTATTTT	.	TRBD1	TRBV29-1	TRBJ2-3
CASSRTSGRSLPSYNEQFF	TGTGCCAGCAGCCGGACTAGCGGGAGGTCGCTGCCTTCCTACAATGAGCAGTTCTTC	.	TRBD2	TRBV7-2	TRBJ2-1
CASSVGAGGFNEQFF	TGTGCCAGCAGCGTAGGAGCGGGAGGGTTCAATGAGCAGTTCTTC	.	TRBD2	TRBV9	TRBJ2-1